This T cell receptor beta chain was sequenced during a study of blood T cell repertoires in COVID-19. Looking at the study overall: T cells, B-cell-depleted T cells, or PBMCs provided the cDNA or gDNA that served as material.

Categorization into cohorts depended on clinical history that participants reported. Participants classified as exposed had met a COVID-19 case within 2 weeks before study entry. Authors' methods: Estimation of nucleated cell counts was performed using reference gene primer amplification. Repertoires were generated with immunoSEQ multiplex PCR, while TCRdb's copy carries only in-frame clones and drops some. The V and J calls and clone size come from that table; D and trimming were worked out from the DNA. Here the sample spans a few hundred thousand clones, around 92% being singletons. The V gene's germline CDR1 is MDHEN and CDR2 SYDVKM. CDR3 length equals 13 residues. The germline V and J ends were trimmed by 8 bases and 0 bases, with 10 bases remaining between them.

The material sequenced was PBMCs or T cells enriched from blood (not recorded which). The clonotype comes from a woman between 45 and 65 years old who had been exposed to COVID-19. The chain is built from TRBV28 and TRBJ1-2; possibly TRBD1 for D (5 bases). DNA of the CDR3: TGTGCCAGCTTGACAGTAGCTAACTATGGCTACACCTTC. Encoded protein: CASLTVANYGYTF.